The text below deals with one T cell receptor beta chain. Assay: immunoSEQ multiplex PCR; the TCRdb copy retains only in-frame clones and omits some. The repertoire holds tens of thousands of clones, about 92% seen once, with over 1.1% in the top ten. This sample is part of a study of T cell changes during pregnancy in multiple sclerosis. The CDR3 covers 15 residues. V lost 5 bases, J lost 5 bases, and 18 bases lay in between. Germline CDR1 is PRHDT and CDR2 is FYEKMQ (reference sequence). Sequencing was performed on peripheral blood, taken before pregnancy. The J gene is TRBJ1-1, the V gene TRBV13; D ambiguous. The clonotype originates from a female donor with multiple sclerosis, enrolled in a pregnancy study. The CDR3 DNA reads as TGTGCCAGCAGCCTCCTCGAGGTCGGTAATACTGAAGCTTTCTTT. Protein product: CASSLLEVGNTEAFF.